This T cell receptor (beta chain) stems from a study of cytotoxic CD8 clonotypes in ibrutinib-treated CLL. Remarks on this clone: Its antigen is as yet unknown.

Notes on the study in general: With treatment, public clonotypes, which were uncommon, either contracted or remained stable. The times at which samples were taken varied between sustained-remission and progressing patients. At ibrutinib response, clonality increased, and at progression it declined back toward baseline.

Repertoires were generated with immunoSEQ multiplex PCR, while TCRdb's copy carries only in-frame clones and drops some. The sample consists of some 300,000 clones, about 80% of them appearing once. Sequenced here: PBMCs, sampled before ibrutinib treatment. The sequence came from a human donor with chronic lymphocytic leukemia.

CDR3 region: CASTLQAGDSYEQYF. The DNA of the CDR3 is TGTGCCAGTACCCTCCAAGCGGGTGACAGCTACGAGCAGTACTTC. The chain recombines TRBV19 with TRBJ2-7; perhaps TRBD2 as D (6 bases). Germline CDR1 is LNHDA and CDR2 is SQIVND (reference sequence). The V end was cut by 7 bases, the J end by 3 bases, with 19 bases between. This CDR3 spans 15 amino acids.